Listed here are 12 T cell receptor beta chains from one sample, sequenced in a study of identical twins (dated by TCRdb to about 2016). The library relied on 5' RACE. The sequencer listed for this sample is Illumina HiSeq 2000. TCRdb reprocessing: public reads trimmed at Q25 with fastp, clones called with MiXCR, in-frame beta chains kept. Every CDR3 protein is listed once, alongside the most common genes and DNA of its rows. This sample comprises fewer than 900,000 distinct CDR3 sequences, approximately 22% of them detected only once. The ten largest clones represent roughly 4% of the sample. This sample was shared with a second study, whose subject was T cells expressing NK-cell markers.

Sample: PBMCs. The receptors here all came from a woman between 18 and 30 years old in good health.

This clonotype was observed a few times. The V gene is TRBV12-3 or TRBV12-4, the J gene TRBJ2-5, with D tentatively TRBD1 (6 bases). The V gene lost 8 bases and the J gene lost 5 bases, with 18 bases spanning the gap. The CDR3 consists of 14 residues. Written as DNA, the CDR3 is TGTGCCAGCGGCACAGGGCCCCTGGGGGAGACCCAGTACTTC. Translation: CASGTGPLGETQYF.

The rearrangement joins TRBV3-1 to TRBJ1-1; perhaps TRBD1 as D (5 bases). V gave up 3 bases and J gave up 3 bases, with 5 bases separating them. The CDR3 length is 12 residues. Germline CDR1 is LGHDT and CDR2 is YNNKEL (reference sequence). As DNA, the CDR3 is TGTGCCAGCAGCCACAGGGACACTGAAGCTTTCTTT. Its protein is CASSHRDTEAFF.

The chain links TRBV15 to TRBJ2-7, with 7 bases identical to TRBD1. The CDR3 runs 15 residues. CDR1 and CDR2 (germline): LNHNV, YYDKDF (reference sequence). V shed 0 bases, J shed 6 bases, and the junction held 8 bases outside the gene matches. This CDR3 is CATSRDPEGASEQYF. In DNA, the CDR3 is TGTGCCACCAGCAGAGATCCCGAGGGGGCTAGCGAGCAGTACTTC.

V is TRBV20-1 and J is TRBJ2-1; D gene unclear. This CDR3 spans 12 amino acids. Trimming left V 3 bases short and J 7 bases short, with 10 bases between. Germline CDR1 is DFQATT and CDR2 is SNEGSKA (reference sequence). CDR3: CSASLLGNEQFF. CDR3 sequence (DNA): TGCAGTGCTAGCCTCTTGGGGAATGAGCAGTTCTTC.

The gene calls are TRBV29-1 and TRBJ1-1; D gene ambiguous. Germline V gene data show CDR1 as SQVTM and CDR2 as ANQGSEA. The ends were cut back, 3 bases at V and 1 base at J, with 15 bases in the middle. The CDR3 spans 15 residues. The CDR3 loop is CSVERLRPGNTEAFF. Here the CDR3 DNA reads TGCAGCGTTGAGCGACTGAGACCCGGGAACACTGAAGCTTTCTTT.

This clonotype was seen many times. The chain couples TRBV6-5 to TRBJ2-7; D uncertain. The germline CDR1 and CDR2 sequences are MNHEY and SVGAGI. Between the trimmed V and J ends, which lost 4 bases and 5 bases, there was a span of 9 bases. This CDR3 region has 12 residues. The CDR3 loop reads CASSSGLHEQYF. In DNA, the CDR3 is TGTGCCAGCAGTTCCGGGTTACACGAGCAGTACTTC.

The CDR3 sequence is CASSFASGGETQYF. In DNA, the CDR3 is TGCGCCAGCAGCTTTGCTTCGGGGGGTGAGACCCAGTACTTC. V gene TRBV5-1 combines with J gene TRBJ2-5, with 7 nucleotides matching TRBD2. The CDR3 extends over 14 amino acids. The ends lost 2 bases at V and 5 bases at J; junction bases unmatched: 6. Germline assignment: CDR1 SGHRS and CDR2 YFSETQ.

The rearrangement uses TRBV20-1 and TRBJ2-5, with a possible D match to TRBD2 (6 bases). Trimming took off 0 bases at V and 5 bases at J, with 16 bases between the two ends. CDR3 size: 15 residues. Looked up from germline, CDR1 is DFQATT and CDR2 is SNEGSKA (reference sequence). In DNA form, the CDR3 reads TGCAGTGCTAGAGATAGGAAGCGGGCTGGGGAGACCCAGTACTTC. This sequence encodes CSARDRKRAGETQYF.

This sequence joins TRBV30 and TRBJ2-1; D unresolved. V was pared by 1 base and J by 0 bases, with 10 bases between. CDR1 GTSNPN and CDR2 SVGIG come from the germline V gene (reference sequence). This CDR3 has 15 amino acids. The CDR3 DNA is TGTGCCTGGAGTGATTTGCGGAGCTCCTACAATGAGCAGTTCTTC. Translation: CAWSDLRSSYNEQFF.

The V and J genes are TRBV4-1 and TRBJ2-2; D might be TRBD2 (5 bases). Germline lookup yields CDR1 MGHRA and CDR2 YSYEKL. This CDR3 comprises 19 residues. V was pared by 1 base and J by 3 bases, with 21 bases between. In DNA, the CDR3 is TGCGCCAGCAGCCAAGTTGTTAGGCTGCGCGGGCGAGACACCGGGGAGCTGTTTTTT. It specifies CASSQVVRLRGRDTGELFF.

The V call is TRBV10-2, the J call TRBJ1-2; possible D gene TRBD1, 5 bases. Germline V gene sequence: CDR1 WSHSY, CDR2 SAAADI. This CDR3 has 15 amino acids. V lost 0 bases, J lost 4 bases, and 12 bases lay in between. CDR3 residues: CASSESGRGVYGYTF. The CDR3 DNA follows: TGCGCCAGCAGTGAGTCAGGCCGAGGGGTCTATGGCTACACCTTC.

The rearrangement uses TRBV5-1 and TRBJ2-7, with a possible D match to TRBD2 (6 bases). Deletions cut 0 bases from V and 0 bases from J, with 10 bases between. Per germline, CDR1 SGHRS and CDR2 YFSETQ. The CDR3 contains 15 residues. The DNA of the CDR3 is TGCGCCAGCAGCTTGGCCGAGCGGGCCTCCTACGAGCAGTACTTC. Protein: CASSLAERASYEQYF. Supplemented by reference TRBV5-1 and TRBJ2-7, the full variable domain reads KAGVTQTPRYLIKTRGQQVTLSCSPISGHRSVSWYQQTPGQGLQFLFEYFSETQRNKGNFPGRFSGRQFSNSRSEMNVSTLELGDSALYLCASSLAERASYEQYFGPGTRLTVT.